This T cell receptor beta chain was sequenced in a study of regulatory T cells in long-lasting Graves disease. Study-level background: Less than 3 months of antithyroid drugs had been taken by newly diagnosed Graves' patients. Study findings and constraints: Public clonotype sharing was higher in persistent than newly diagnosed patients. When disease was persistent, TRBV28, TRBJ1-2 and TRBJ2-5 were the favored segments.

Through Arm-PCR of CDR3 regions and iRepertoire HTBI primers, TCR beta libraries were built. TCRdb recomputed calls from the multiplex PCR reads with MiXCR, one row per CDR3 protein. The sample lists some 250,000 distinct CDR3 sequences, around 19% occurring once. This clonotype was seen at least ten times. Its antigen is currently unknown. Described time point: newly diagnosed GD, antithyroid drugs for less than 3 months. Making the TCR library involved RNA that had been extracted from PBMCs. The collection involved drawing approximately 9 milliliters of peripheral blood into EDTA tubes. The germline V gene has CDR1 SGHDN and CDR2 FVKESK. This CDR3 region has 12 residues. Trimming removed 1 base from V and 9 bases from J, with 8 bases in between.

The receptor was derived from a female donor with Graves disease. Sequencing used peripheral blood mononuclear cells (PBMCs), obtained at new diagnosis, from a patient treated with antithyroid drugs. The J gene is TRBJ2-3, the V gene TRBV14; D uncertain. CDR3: CASSQGAITQYF. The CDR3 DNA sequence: TGTGCCAGCAGCCAAGGAGCGATAACGCAGTATTTT.